This T cell receptor beta chain was identified during a study of OX40 agonist ivuxolimab in advanced cancers. The wider study: There were three patients with partial responses, one having hepatocellular carcinoma and two cutaneous melanoma.

This clone is a singleton in its sample. The germline V gene encodes CDR1 MNHEY and CDR2 SVGAGI. This CDR3 is 13 amino acids long. Trimming removed 2 bases from V and 0 bases from J, with 4 bases in between. The method was immunoSEQ multiplex PCR; TCRdb's version includes in-frame clones alone and lacks a portion of them. The sample holds 34,000 or so clones, around nine tenths seen once. Sequenced here: CD4+ or CD8+ T cells sorted from blood, sampled in a trial of the OX40 agonist ivuxolimab. The TCR comes from an adult with an advanced solid tumor such as melanoma, head and neck, liver or kidney cancer. The rearrangement joins TRBV6-5 to TRBJ1-1; D remains ambiguous. The CDR3 spells CASSYIMNTEAFF. CDR3 DNA sequence: TGTGCCAGCAGTTACATCATGAACACTGAAGCTTTCTTT.